The sequence of this TCR beta chain was determined in a study of T cell repertoires in cytomegalovirus infection. Across the whole study: CMV epitopes, recently identified HLA-C-restricted and well-studied HLA-B-restricted, were used.

TCRdb re-called the reads with MiXCR, one entry per CDR3 protein. Counted here are about 220,000 distinct CDR3 sequences, about 38% occurring once; the ten biggest clones make up approximately 59%. Whole-study results and caveats: Cumulative public TCR beta family frequency identified carriers of CMV plus the relevant HLA.

On this clonotype: Its antigen is not identified.

The sequencing here drew on CD8+ T cells from cultured PBMCs, taken from culture after CMV antigen stimulation. This TCR was sampled from a human donor in good health (CMV status not recorded). Some clones in this sample may be carry-over from other donors' samples.

The CDR3 nucleotides are TGTGCCAGCAGCTTAGAATGGGCGGGAGGGCCCGCCGGGGAGCTGTTTTTT. It encodes CASSLEWAGGPAGELFF. The gene calls are TRBV11-2 and TRBJ2-2; 9 bases line up with TRBD2. With 0 bases clipped from V and 6 bases from J, the junction kept 8 bases outside the gene matches. The CDR3 sequence is 17 residues long. The V gene's germline CDR1 is SGHAT and CDR2 FQNNGV.